Below are 20 T cell receptor beta chains sequenced from a single sample in a study of T cell responses to AZD1222 COVID-19 vaccine. Data came from immunoSEQ multiplex PCR; TCRdb stores just in-frame clones and leaves some out. In the table there are 200,000 or so clones, approximately 93% of which are singletons. Sequencing used peripheral blood, obtained 28 days after the second AZD1222 dose. The receptor source for this set is an adult who received the AZD1222 COVID-19 vaccine.

V gene TRBV5-4 combines with J gene TRBJ1-2; no clear D gene. With 2 bases removed from V and 8 bases from J, the gap between germline ends came to 16 bases. CDR1 and CDR2 (germline): SGHNT, YYREEE (reference sequence). The CDR3 has 14 residues. CDR3 in amino acids: CASSLEGPLGGYTF. The CDR3, as DNA: TGTGCCAGCAGCTTAGAAGGACCACTTGGAGGCTACACCTTC.

The V and J genes are TRBV19 and TRBJ1-1, with 8 bases fitting TRBD1. V trimming: 4 bases; J trimming: 11 bases; junction bases outside the gene matches: 6. The length of the CDR3 is 12 residues. Germline V gene sequence: CDR1 LNHDA, CDR2 SQIVND (reference sequence). CDR3 in amino acids: CASSKGQELAFF. The CDR3 bases are TGTGCCAGTAGTAAGGGACAGGAATTGGCTTTCTTT.

The V gene is TRBV19, the J gene TRBJ1-1; D is uncertain. Trimming removed 4 bases from V and 1 base from J, with 13 bases in between. The CDR3 extends over 15 amino acids. CDR1 LNHDA and CDR2 SQIVND come from the germline V gene (reference sequence). CDR3 DNA: TGTGCCAGTAGTACTACGTCGGGGTCGAACACTGAAGCTTTCTTT. Its protein is CASSTTSGSNTEAFF.

V usage is TRBV5-1 and J usage is TRBJ2-7; D may be TRBD2 (5 bases). V was clipped by 2 bases and J by 6 bases, with 9 bases between them. This CDR3 has 12 residues. Germline CDR1 and CDR2: SGHRS and YFSETQ. Here the CDR3 reads CASSLGGREQYF. In DNA, the CDR3 is TGCGCCAGCAGCTTAGGCGGGCGCGAGCAGTACTTC.

With respect to this clone: Distinct nucleotide sequences in the sample also encode this CDR3. This rearrangement joins TRBV3-1 (or the pseudogene TRBV3-2) to TRBJ2-3; D gene uncertain. The germline V and J ends were trimmed by 1 base and 2 bases, with 7 bases remaining between them. The germline CDR1 and CDR2 sequences are LGHDT and YNNKEL (reference sequence). The CDR3 runs 14 residues. The CDR3: CASSQARSTDTQYF. CDR3 in DNA: TGTGCCAGCAGCCAAGCCAGGTCCACAGATACGCAGTATTTT.

J is TRBJ1-5 and V is TRBV6-5, with TRBD1 identical over 8 bases. Germline lookup yields CDR1 MNHEY and CDR2 SVGAGI. J was trimmed by 6 bases and V by 4 bases; bases with no gene match: 5. The CDR3 has 14 amino acids. DNA of the CDR3: TGTGCCAGCAGTTTCGGACAGGGTGGTCAGCCCCAGCATTTT. It specifies CASSFGQGGQPQHF.

A single count supports this clone. This sequence joins TRBV7-8 and TRBJ1-1; no clear D. Germline values: CDR1 SGHVS, CDR2 FQNEAQ. There are 12 residues in the CDR3. V was clipped by 9 bases and J by 4 bases, with 12 bases between them. For the CDR3, the DNA is TGTGCCAGTAGAAGGGTGGGCACTGAAGCTTTCTTT. Protein sequence: CASRRVGTEAFF.

The chain employs TRBV3-1 (or the pseudogene TRBV3-2) and TRBJ1-1; 9 positions agree with TRBD1. Germline values: CDR1 LGHDT, CDR2 YNNKEL (reference sequence). This CDR3 is 13 amino acids long. V lost 6 bases and J lost 11; bases outside the gene matches: 10. The CDR3 here is CASSPTGGMNAFF. DNA for the CDR3: TGTGCCAGCAGTCCTACAGGGGGCATGAATGCTTTCTTT.

The genes are TRBV19 and TRBJ1-6; 8 bases fit TRBD1. CDR3 size: 14 residues. Germline CDR1 is LNHDA and CDR2 is SQIVND (reference sequence). The ends lost 6 bases at V and 9 bases at J; junction bases unmatched: 7. The CDR3 sequence is CASRGQGVGSPLHF. CDR3 coding DNA: TGTGCCAGTAGAGGACAGGGTGTGGGTTCACCCCTCCACTTT.

The chain has TRBV20-1 and TRBJ2-7; D gene uncertain. Per the germline V gene, CDR1 is DFQATT and CDR2 is SNEGSKA (reference sequence). Trimming pared 7 bases from V and 5 bases from J, leaving 12 bases between. The CDR3 spans 11 residues. CDR3 sequence: CSGSLGNEQYF. The CDR3 bases are TGCAGTGGCAGTCTTGGGAACGAGCAGTACTTC.

The chain recombines TRBV11-2 with TRBJ1-2; no clear D gene. Germline CDR1 and CDR2: SGHAT and FQNNGV. The CDR3 length is 15 residues. Trimming shortened V by 0 bases and J by 6 bases, and 14 bases separated the two germline ends. The CDR3 DNA is TGTGCCAGCAGCTTAGATCTCGTCCTTGGAGATGGCTACACCTTC. Translation gives CASSLDLVLGDGYTF. Full variable domain (outside the CDR3, taken from reference TRBV11-2 and TRBJ1-2): EAGVAQSPRYKIIEKRQSVAFWCNPISGHATLYWYQQILGQGPKLLIQFQNNGVVDDSQLPKDRFSAERLKGVDSTLKIQPAKLEDSAVYLCASSLDLVLGDGYTFGSGTRLTVV.

The chain's CDR3 is CASSLDPDGTDTQYF. For the CDR3, the DNA is TGTGCCAGCAGCTTAGATCCGGACGGCACAGATACGCAGTATTTT. The V call is TRBV11-2, the J call TRBJ2-3; D uncertain. Per germline, CDR1 SGHAT and CDR2 FQNNGV. The V end was cut by 0 bases, the J end by 1 base, with 8 bases between. The CDR3 is 15 amino acids.

The V call is TRBV12-3 or TRBV12-4, the J call TRBJ1-1; D unresolved. V lost 3 bases and J 8 bases, leaving 10 bases between the germline ends. The CDR3 spans 12 residues. CDR3 protein: CASSFRSGEAFF. The CDR3 bases are TGTGCCAGCAGTTTTCGGTCAGGAGAAGCTTTCTTT.

The V call is TRBV6-5, the J call TRBJ2-1; TRBD2 matches 12 bases. Germline V gives CDR1 MNHEY, CDR2 SVGAGI. V was pared by 8 bases and J by 8 bases, with 4 bases of the junction left unmatched. The CDR3 runs to 13 residues. This CDR3 reads CASGLAGYHEQFF. CDR3 sequence (DNA): TGTGCCAGCGGACTAGCGGGGTATCATGAGCAGTTCTTC.

The chain has TRBV7-9 and TRBJ1-6, with D possibly matching TRBD1 (5 bases). Trimming took 5 bases from V and 7 from J, leaving 15 bases between them. Per germline, CDR1 SEHNR and CDR2 FQNEAQ (reference sequence). The CDR3 contains 15 residues. CDR3 amino acids: CASSQGDGGNSPLHF. For the CDR3, the DNA is TGTGCCAGCAGCCAAGGGGACGGAGGAAATTCACCCCTCCACTTT. Full variable domain (missing parts from reference TRBV7-9 and TRBJ1-6): DTGVSQNPRHKITKRGQNVTFRCDPISEHNRLYWYRQTLGQGPEFLTYFQNEAQLEKSRLLSDRFSAERPKGSFSTLEIQRTEQGDSAMYLCASSQGDGGNSPLHFGNGTRLTVT.

The V and J genes are TRBV5-6 and TRBJ2-1, with D unresolved. The CDR3 is 12 residues long. With 1 base removed from V and 8 bases from J, the gap between germline ends came to 7 bases. CDR1 and CDR2 from the germline V gene are SGHDT and YYEEEE. Here the CDR3 reads CASSLTSHEQFF. In DNA form, the CDR3 reads TGTGCCAGCAGCTTGACATCCCATGAGCAGTTCTTC.

A single count supports this clone. V usage is TRBV9 and J usage is TRBJ1-1; no firm D call. The CDR3 has 14 amino acids. Germline values: CDR1 SGDLS, CDR2 YYNGEE. Trimming took off 0 bases at V and 0 bases at J, with 6 bases between the two ends. The chain's CDR3 is CASSVEPMNTEAFF. The CDR3 nucleotides are TGTGCCAGCAGCGTAGAACCCATGAACACTGAAGCTTTCTTT.

The chain has TRBV9 and TRBJ1-2, with TRBD1 as a possible D gene (5 bases). The CDR3 is made up of 13 amino acids. Trimming shortened V by 4 bases and J by 5 bases, and 12 bases separated the two germline ends. CDR1 and CDR2 from the germline V gene are SGDLS and YYNGEE. The chain's CDR3 is CASSPPGPYGYTF. CDR3 DNA: TGTGCCAGCAGCCCGCCGGGACCATATGGCTACACCTTC.

The V gene is TRBV7-2, the J gene TRBJ1-4; TRBD1 matches 7 bases. V trimming: 6 bases; J trimming: 13 bases; junction bases outside the gene matches: 8. This CDR3 comprises 12 residues. Germline-derived CDR1 and CDR2 are SGHTA and FQGNSA. The CDR3 DNA sequence: TGTGCCAGCAGTATATACAGGGGAGTACTGTTTTTT. As protein: CASSIYRGVLFF.

The chain uses TRBV5-1 and TRBJ2-1; TRBD2 matches 10 bases. Trimming took 4 bases from V and 4 from J; bases not matched to a gene: 5. The CDR3 totals 15 residues. Germline V gives CDR1 SGHRS, CDR2 YFSETQ. The CDR3 DNA is TGCGCCAGCAGCCCTACTAGCGGGGTTTACAATGAGCAGTTCTTC. This encodes CASSPTSGVYNEQFF.